Below, 9 T cell receptor beta chains from the same sample are listed, as sequenced in a study of molecular identifiers for immune sequencing clone quantification. TCRdb reprocessed the PCR reads via MiXCR and lists one record per CDR3 protein. This sample has hundreds of thousands of distinct CDR3 sequences, with 20% to 25% found just once. The sequenced sample was naive CD8+ T cells from blood, with Jurkat cell RNA spiked in. Subset noted: FACS-sorted CD8+CD4-CCR7+CD45RA+ naive T cells. The receptors were sampled from a human donor in good health. Some libraries in this study had Jurkat cell RNA spiked in.

Details on this clonotype: A junction boundary mismatches the germline segment, possibly from a read error. V and J are TRBV11-2 and TRBJ2-7, with D possibly being TRBD1 or TRBD2 (6 bases each). CDR1 SGHAT and CDR2 FQNNGV come from the germline V gene. This CDR3 is built from 16 residues. This chain's CDR3 is CASSSGPGATYYEQYF. CDR3 nucleotides: TGTGCCAGTAGCTCTGGTCCGGGGGCCACGTACTACGAGCAGTACTTC.

This clonotype was observed at least ten times. The V call is TRBV4-2, the J call TRBJ2-7; no clear D gene. Trimming shortened V by 6 bases and J by 0 bases, and 21 bases separated the two germline ends. Germline V CDR1 and CDR2: LGHNA, YNFKEQ. The CDR3 is made up of 17 amino acids. Here the CDR3 reads CASSTLAPTVSSYEQYF. The CDR3 nucleotides are TGTGCCAGCAGTACACTCGCGCCCACCGTTAGCTCCTACGAGCAGTACTTC.

This clonotype has more than one count but fewer than ten. The chain couples TRBV2 to TRBJ1-3, with D uncertain. The germline V gene encodes CDR1 SNHLY and CDR2 FYNNEI. The ends were cut back, 6 bases at V and 2 bases at J, with 11 bases in the middle. CDR3 size: 14 residues. The CDR3: CASRPPRTGNTIYF. The CDR3 region has the DNA TGTGCCAGCAGACCACCCCGGACTGGAAACACCATATATTTT.

In regard to this clonotype: Possible read error: a much larger clone is one base away. The rearrangement links TRBV20-1 to TRBJ2-3; the D is unclear. Trimming took off 4 bases at V and 0 bases at J, with 20 bases between the two ends. This CDR3 comprises 17 residues. CDR1 DFQATT and CDR2 SNEGSKA come from the germline V gene (reference sequence). In DNA form, the CDR3 reads TGCAGTGCTAAAGATCTGAGGTACCTACTGAGCACAGATACGCAGTATTTT. This codes for CSAKDLRYLLSTDTQYF.

This clonotype appeared a single time. The germline gene is not matched at one end of the junction; a read error may be the cause. The chain has TRBV7-6 and TRBJ2-3, with D maybe TRBD2 (6 bases). Germline CDR1 and CDR2: SGHVS and FNYEAQ. This CDR3 region has 15 residues. The CDR3 nucleotides are TGTGCCAGCAGCTTAATCGGGGGTGGCACAGGTACGCAGTATTTT. It codes for CASSLIGGGTGTQYF.

As to this clonotype: Since no conserved phenylalanine or tryptophan closes the CDR3, a read error is the likely cause. The chain couples TRBV11-2 to TRBJ1-1, with D maybe TRBD1 (6 bases). With 2 bases removed from V and 1 base from J, the gap between germline ends came to 8 bases. The CDR3 loop spans 14 amino acids. Germline V gene sequence: CDR1 SGHAT, CDR2 FQNNGV. The CDR3 here is CASSLRGPNTEAFL. The CDR3 DNA reads TGTGCCAGCAGCTTACGGGGGCCGAACACTGAAGCTTTCCTT.

As to this clonotype: A much larger clone differs from this one at a single base, so this may be a read error. This chain joins TRBV5-6 and TRBJ2-7; D might be TRBD1 or TRBD2, each matching 5 bases. This CDR3 has 14 residues. Germline assignment: CDR1 SGHDT and CDR2 YYEEEE. V lost 7 bases to trimming and J lost 2 bases, with 16 bases between them. The CDR3 sequence is CASGPVGDPYEQYF. CDR3 in DNA: TGTGCCAGCGGCCCGGTGGGGGACCCCTACGAGCAGTACTTC. The complete variable domain, with remaining parts taken from reference TRBV5-6 and TRBJ2-7, reads DAGVTQSPTHLIKTRGQQVTLRCSPKSGHDTVSWYQQALGQGPQFIFQYYEEEERQRGNFPDRFSGHQFPNYSSELNVNALLLGDSALYLCASGPVGDPYEQYFGPGTRLTVT.

To note about this clonotype: This may arise from a read error, as a much more abundant clone is one base away. V gene TRBV3-1 combines with J gene TRBJ2-5; tentatively, D is TRBD2 (5 bases). The CDR3 has 13 residues. The germline V gene encodes CDR1 LGHDT and CDR2 YNNKEL (reference sequence). The chain's CDR3 is CAGSLALAETQYF. The CDR3 coding sequence is TGTGCCGGCAGCCTAGCCCTGGCAGAGACCCAGTACTTC.

This clonotype has only one observation. Given a much more abundant clone one base away, this may be a read error. The chain carries TRBV20-1 and TRBJ1-2; D remains unclear. The CDR3 is 11 residues long. V lost 6 bases and J lost 6, with 11 bases in between. Germline CDR1 DFQATT, CDR2 SNEGSKA (reference sequence). The CDR3 reads CSATSDHGYTF. The CDR3 DNA reads TGCAGTGCCACTTCTGACCATGGCTACACCTTC.